Described below is a single TCR beta chain sequence and its context. Its antigen is currently unknown. This entry comes from a study of T cells in Graves' hyperthyroidism and ophthalmopathy. For the study at large: At the time of initial diagnosis and before any treatment, peripheral blood was collected.

Points from the study as a whole: Researchers found most expanded thyroid clonotypes above 0.001 in blood as well. Model-based prediction identified ophthalmopathy a median roughly six months prior to its onset.

Amplification yielded TCR beta CDR3 regions, with RNA transcripts as the source. First-round RT-PCR targeting the TCR CDR3 was performed with the HTBI primer set. TCRdb reprocessed the multiplex PCR reads via MiXCR and lists one record per CDR3 protein. The sample includes 750,000 to 950,000 distinct CDR3 sequences, 38% of them seen just once. Hyperthyroidism of Graves' type that showed no ophthalmopathy progression within 18 months was stable. The germline V gene encodes CDR1 MGHDK and CDR2 SYGVNS. V lost 6 bases and J 4 bases, leaving 10 bases between the germline ends. The CDR3 runs 12 residues. The chain employs TRBV25-1 and TRBJ2-7; D tentatively reads TRBD1 or TRBD2 (6 bases each). This TCR was recovered from a man between 18 and 35 years old with Graves' hyperthyroidism. Sequencing was done on a sample of blood. This CDR3 is CASRRGEYEQYF. CDR3 nucleotides: TGTGCCAGCAGGAGGGGGGAATACGAGCAGTACTTC.